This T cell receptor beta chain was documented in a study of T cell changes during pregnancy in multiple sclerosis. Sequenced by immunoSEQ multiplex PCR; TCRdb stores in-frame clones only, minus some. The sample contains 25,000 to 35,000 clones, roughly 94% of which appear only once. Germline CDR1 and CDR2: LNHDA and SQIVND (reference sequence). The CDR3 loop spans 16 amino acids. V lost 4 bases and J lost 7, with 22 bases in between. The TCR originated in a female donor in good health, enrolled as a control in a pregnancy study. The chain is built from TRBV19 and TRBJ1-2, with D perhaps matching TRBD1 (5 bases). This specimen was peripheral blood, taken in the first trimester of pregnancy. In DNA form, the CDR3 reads TGTGCCAGTAGTAATGAAAGGGGCCAGATCCTTGGTGGCTACACCTTC. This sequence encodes CASSNERGQILGGYTF.